Listed here are 19 T cell receptor beta chains from one sample, sequenced in a study of OX40 agonist ivuxolimab in advanced cancers. The library came from the immunoSEQ multiplex PCR assay. The table comes from immuneACCESS by way of TCRdb, which keeps in-frame sequences with V and J called. Part of the clones is missing from these tables; in studies checked, under half for an unresolved V gene and the rest for unknown reasons. The sample contains around 49,000 clones, about 86% of them found a single time. The ten largest clonotypes hold 10% to 13% of the sample. The source was CD4+ or CD8+ T cells sorted from blood, collected in a trial of the OX40 agonist ivuxolimab. The source of these receptors is an adult with an advanced solid tumor such as melanoma, head and neck, liver or kidney cancer.

V usage is TRBV5-5 and J usage is TRBJ2-7, with 8 nucleotides matching TRBD1. V shed 0 bases, J shed 6 bases, and the junction held 5 bases outside the gene matches. From germline, CDR1 is SGHKS and CDR2 YYEKEE (reference sequence). The length of the CDR3 is 14 residues. For the CDR3, the DNA is TGTGCCAGCAGCTTGGTGGACAGGGTAACCGAGCAGTACTTC. It yields the protein CASSLVDRVTEQYF.

The rearrangement links TRBV13 to TRBJ2-6; 13 bases map to TRBD2. The junction had 5 bases not matched to a gene; V was cut back by 4 bases and J by 2 bases. This CDR3 has 18 residues. CDR1 PRHDT and CDR2 FYEKMQ come from the germline V gene (reference sequence). The CDR3 nucleotides are TGTGCCAGCAGCTACGGACTAGCGGGAGCAACTGGGGCCAACGTCCTGACTTTC. Amino acids: CASSYGLAGATGANVLTF.

This chain links TRBV6-6 with TRBJ2-2, with D unresolved. Germline CDR1 MNHNY, CDR2 SVGAGI (reference sequence). The V gene lost 2 bases and the J gene lost 0 bases, with 4 bases spanning the gap. There are 14 residues in the CDR3. The CDR3 nucleotides are TGTGCCAGCAGTTACAGGGCGAACACCGGGGAGCTGTTTTTT. Translating gives CASSYRANTGELFF.

The chain combines TRBV7-2 with TRBJ1-5; D may be TRBD1 (5 bases). CDR3 size: 17 residues. V shed 5 bases and J shed 2 bases, with 19 bases lying between them. Germline V gene sequence: CDR1 SGHTA, CDR2 FQGNSA. The CDR3 coding sequence is TGTGCCAGCAGCCTCACCGGTTGGGGGGTCCGCAATCAGCCCCAGCATTTT. Protein product: CASSLTGWGVRNQPQHF.

The chain employs TRBV27 and TRBJ2-3, with TRBD2 matching 10 bases. The CDR3 covers 17 residues. Unmatched junction bases numbered 7, after V lost 2 bases and J lost 2 bases. CDR1 and CDR2 from the germline V gene are MNHEY and SMNVEV (reference sequence). The DNA for the CDR3 is TGTGCCAGCAGTTTAACCCCGACTAGCGGGCACACAGATACGCAGTATTTT. The encoded protein is CASSLTPTSGHTDTQYF.

This chain links TRBV19 with TRBJ2-7; 7 bases align to TRBD1. The germline CDR1 and CDR2 sequences are LNHDA and SQIVND (reference sequence). CDR3 size: 13 residues. Trimming took 3 bases from V and 5 from J; bases not matched to a gene: 4. The CDR3 protein is CASSMGTEDEQYF. The CDR3 coding sequence is TGTGCCAGTAGTATGGGGACAGAGGACGAGCAGTACTTC.

The genes are TRBV7-2 and TRBJ2-1; a possible D gene is TRBD2 (5 bases). The CDR3 extends over 13 amino acids. The ends were cut back, 2 bases at V and 7 bases at J, with 9 bases in the middle. The germline gives CDR1 SGHTA, CDR2 FQGNSA. CDR3: CASSLSGVNEQFF. The CDR3 DNA reads TGTGCCAGCAGCTTATCCGGGGTAAATGAGCAGTTCTTC.

The chain couples TRBV2 to TRBJ2-5, with D tentatively TRBD1 or TRBD2 (5 bases each). Germline values: CDR1 SNHLY, CDR2 FYNNEI. Trimming shortened V by 6 bases and J by 5 bases, and 16 bases separated the two germline ends. The CDR3 sequence is 14 residues long. CDR3 in amino acids: CASSPGTARETQYF. The CDR3 nucleotides are TGTGCCAGCAGCCCTGGGACGGCCAGGGAGACCCAGTACTTC.

This rearrangement joins TRBV4-3 to TRBJ2-1; D remains unclear. The germline V gene has CDR1 LGHNA and CDR2 YSLEER. The V and J ends lost 0 bases and 7 bases respectively, with 10 bases between them. The CDR3 extends over 14 amino acids. CDR3 nucleotide sequence: TGCGCCAGCAGCCAAGATACGGGCCTTAATGAGCAGTTCTTC. Translation: CASSQDTGLNEQFF.

The V call is TRBV5-5, the J call TRBJ2-1, with 10 positions matching TRBD2. Germline values: CDR1 SGHKS, CDR2 YYEKEE (reference sequence). Trimming cost V 1 base and J 4 bases; bases outside gene matches: 11. The CDR3 is 18 residues long. The CDR3 sequence is CASSLRLAGDTPYNEQFF. The CDR3 nucleotides are TGTGCCAGCAGCTTGAGGCTAGCGGGGGATACGCCTTACAATGAGCAGTTCTTC.

The genes are TRBV10-3 and TRBJ2-6; TRBD2 matches 8 bases. CDR3 length: 17 residues. CDR1 is ENHRY and CDR2 is SYGVKD in the germline V gene. J lost 1 base, V lost 0 bases, and 2 bases had no gene match. CDR3 nucleotide sequence: TGTGCCATCAGTGAGTCTGGCGGGGGGTCTGGGGCCAACGTCCTGACTTTC. This gives the protein CAISESGGGSGANVLTF.

The chain links TRBV4-3 to TRBJ2-1, with D tentatively TRBD1 (6 bases). With 4 bases removed from V and 9 bases from J, the gap between germline ends came to 16 bases. This CDR3 has 14 amino acids. Per germline, CDR1 LGHNA and CDR2 YSLEER. The CDR3 spells CASSPRTASAEQFF. In DNA, the CDR3 is TGCGCCAGCAGCCCTAGGACAGCATCCGCTGAGCAGTTCTTC.

The V call is TRBV5-5, the J call TRBJ1-1; D unresolved. The V and J ends lost 0 bases and 1 base respectively, with 19 bases between them. The CDR3 runs to 18 residues. Germline CDR1 is SGHKS and CDR2 is YYEKEE (reference sequence). This CDR3 is CASSLVVVMGVQNTEAFF. The CDR3 DNA reads TGTGCCAGCAGCTTGGTAGTTGTTATGGGAGTACAGAACACTGAAGCTTTCTTT.

The rearrangement uses TRBV20-1 and TRBJ1-1; D remains ambiguous. CDR3 length: 9 residues. Trimming took 5 bases from V and 11 from J, leaving 9 bases between them. The germline V gene has CDR1 DFQATT and CDR2 SNEGSKA (reference sequence). CDR3 nucleotide sequence: TGCAGTGCTTTAAATGGGGCTTTCTTT. It codes for CSALNGAFF.

The chain joins TRBV10-3 to TRBJ2-2; D is unresolved. The CDR3 sequence is 14 residues long. Germline V lookup: CDR1 ENHRY, CDR2 SYGVKD. V lost 3 bases and J lost 2, with 7 bases in between. For the CDR3, the DNA is TGTGCCATCAGTGACCGGCACAACACCGGGGAGCTGTTTTTT. The encoded protein is CAISDRHNTGELFF.

The chain recombines TRBV29-1 with TRBJ2-7; a weak D match, TRBD2 (5 bases). Per the germline V gene, CDR1 is SQVTM and CDR2 is ANQGSEA. CDR3 length: 14 residues. Trimming took off 2 bases at V and 2 bases at J, with 13 bases between the two ends. DNA for the CDR3: TGCAGCGTTGAACGACGGGGATCCACCTACGAGCAGTACTTC. Amino acid sequence: CSVERRGSTYEQYF.

The chain employs TRBV5-5 and TRBJ1-5; 7 positions match TRBD1. The CDR3 is made up of 15 amino acids. Germline trimming cut 3 bases from V and 1 base from J; bases unmatched to any gene: 4. Germline V CDR1 and CDR2: SGHKS, YYEKEE (reference sequence). Written as DNA, the CDR3 is TGTGCCAGCAGCTCCAGGGGGGGAAGCAATCAGCCCCAGCATTTT. It is translated as CASSSRGGSNQPQHF.

The gene calls are TRBV5-4 and TRBJ2-1, with 7 bases identical to TRBD1. CDR3 size: 14 residues. The germline gives CDR1 SGHNT, CDR2 YYREEE (reference sequence). V lost 0 bases, J lost 9 bases, and 6 bases stayed unmatched. Here the CDR3 reads CASSLGQGEGEQFF. Here the CDR3 DNA reads TGTGCCAGCAGCTTGGGACAGGGCGAGGGTGAGCAGTTCTTC.

This chain joins TRBV7-3 and TRBJ1-2; D is perhaps TRBD1 (6 bases). The germline V gene has CDR1 SGHTA and CDR2 FQGTGA. CDR3 size: 15 residues. V was clipped by 5 bases and J by 4 bases, with 17 bases between them. The CDR3 region has the DNA TGTGCCAGCAGCCCCACCACGGACAGCCCCTATGGCTACACCTTC. It specifies CASSPTTDSPYGYTF.